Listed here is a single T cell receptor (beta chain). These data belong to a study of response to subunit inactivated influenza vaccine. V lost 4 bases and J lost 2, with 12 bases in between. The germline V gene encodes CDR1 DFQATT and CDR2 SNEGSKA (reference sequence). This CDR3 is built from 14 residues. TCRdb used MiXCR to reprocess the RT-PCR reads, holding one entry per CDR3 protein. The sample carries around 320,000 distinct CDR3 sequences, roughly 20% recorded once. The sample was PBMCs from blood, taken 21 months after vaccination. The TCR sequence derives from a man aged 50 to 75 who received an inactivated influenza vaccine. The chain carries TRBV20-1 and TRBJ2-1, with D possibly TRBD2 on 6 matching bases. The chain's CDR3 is CSATGRKTYNEQFF. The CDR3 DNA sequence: TGCAGTGCTACCGGGAGAAAAACCTACAATGAGCAGTTCTTC.